The clone carrying this TCR beta chain was seen more than once but under ten times. This sample was included in a study of shared T cell receptors in the human thymus. Profiling relied on immunoSEQ multiplex PCR, and the TCRdb table lists in-frame clones only, not all of them. The sample carries some 760,000 clones, 70% to 90% recorded once. The V segment lost 11 bases and the J segment 6 bases; nucleotides outside the gene matches: 3. Looked up from germline, CDR1 is ENHRY and CDR2 is SYGVKD. The CDR3 spans 11 residues. These data were likewise used in another study, on human thymus T cells. That report notes: Immunologically healthy infants in Finland undergoing congenital heart defect surgery were the donors. The thymus was resected at corrective cardiac surgery. Usage of V and J genes appeared biased in thymic and blood repertoires. Related research described thymic repertoires that were highly overlapping among unrelated individuals.

V usage is TRBV10-3 and J usage is TRBJ2-1; 8 nucleotides line up with TRBD2. This receptor was taken from a girl under two years old with a congenital heart defect. What was sequenced was thymocytes. CDR3 amino acids: CASTSVNEQFF. CDR3 coding DNA: TGTGCCTCGACTAGCGTCAATGAGCAGTTCTTC.